This TCR beta chain derives from a study of shared clonotypes between healthy human individuals. At the level of the study: Donors, aged 18 to 49, were two women and three men.

Turning to this clone: Its target is not known.

The germline V and J ends were trimmed by 3 bases and 2 bases, with 8 bases remaining between them. The CDR3 contains 13 residues. CDR1 MGHDK and CDR2 SYGVNS come from the germline V gene. Study results and caveats: Across a handful of donors, naive CD4 shared 5% to 6%, naive CD8 under 4%, memory CD4 roughly 2.4%, memory CD8 around 0.36%.

Produced via immunoSEQ multiplex PCR; TCRdb's table is partial and in-frame only. The sample holds around 560,000 clones; approximately 95% are singletons and the top ten take about 0.11%. Naive CD8 cells lacked CD45RO and underwent positive selection for CCR7, leaving out terminally differentiated effector memory CD45RA+ cells. All donors qualified as healthy HIV-negative adults and had experienced no recent acute infections or vaccinations. The chain recombines TRBV25-1 with TRBJ2-7; tentatively, D is TRBD1 (5 bases). The specimen was naive CD8+ T cells sorted from blood. The clonotype originates from a woman in her thirties in good health. The CDR3 region is CASSEVGAYEQYF. The CDR3 coding sequence is TGTGCCAGCAGTGAGGTAGGGGCCTACGAGCAGTACTTC.